A selection of T cell receptor beta chains follows, all from one sample in a study of T cells in Graves' hyperthyroidism and ophthalmopathy. TCRdb ran MiXCR on the multiplex PCR reads and lists one entry per CDR3 protein. This sample has around 290,000 distinct CDR3 sequences, with over 15% found just once. The specimen was blood. The receptors come from a woman aged 60-70 years with Graves' ophthalmopathy. Both conserved end residues are part of each CDR3. Fields, in order: J gene, D gene, clone size, V gene, CDR3 DNA, CDR3 protein. The D gene is left open where the match is weak. Expanded clones are given a class, and other clones once, few, many or no size at all.

>TRBJ1-5|NA|many|TRBV12-3/TRBV12-4
TGTGCCAGCAGTTTGGGGACGCATGGGCGGACGAGCAATCAGCCCCAGCATTTT
CASSLGTHGRTSNQPQHF
>TRBJ1-2|TRBD1|few|TRBV11-2
TGTGCCAGCAGCTTCCCGGGACAGATCTTAGCTAACTATGGCTACACCTTC
CASSFPGQILANYGYTF
>TRBJ1-1|NA|many|TRBV7-2
TGTGCCAGCAGCTCGTCCTACACTGAAGCTTTCTTT
CASSSSYTEAFF
>TRBJ1-1|NA|many|TRBV5-6
TGTGCCAGCAGCCGACGGGCGGGGGCGTCGAACACTGAAGCTTTCTTT
CASSRRAGASNTEAFF
>TRBJ1-5|NA|many|TRBV7-2
TGTGCCAGCAGCTTAGCGCATAGTCAGCCCCAGCATTTT
CASSLAHSQPQHF
>TRBJ1-4|NA|NA|TRBV4-3
TGCGCCAGCAGCCAAGAGTTGGGGGGGTATAATGAAAAACTGTTTTTT
CASSQELGGYNEKLFF
>TRBJ2-7|TRBD2|many|TRBV14
TGTGCCAGCAGCCAAGGAGCGGGGGACGAGCAGTACTTC
CASSQGAGDEQYF
>TRBJ1-1|TRBD1|NA|TRBV7-2
TGTGCCAGCAGCTTAGGCCCGACAGGGTTGAACACTGAAGCTTTCTTT
CASSLGPTGLNTEAFF
>TRBJ2-6|TRBD2|many|TRBV7-2
TGTGCCAGCAGCTTAGCCCCCGGGGGAGGGTCTGGGGCCAACGTCCTGACTTTC
CASSLAPGGGSGANVLTF
>TRBJ1-2|NA|many|TRBV2
TGTGCCAGCAGTGATCAAGAAGGACTTGGTGGCTACACCTTC
CASSDQEGLGGYTF
>TRBJ2-2|NA|many|TRBV2
TGTGCCAGGGCCTCTTCAGGGAACACCGGGGAGCTGTTTTTT
CARASSGNTGELFF
>TRBJ2-1|NA|many|TRBV27
TGTGCCAGCAGACCCGGCGGGGTGAATGAGCAGTTCTTC
CASRPGGVNEQFF
>TRBJ1-6|NA|many|TRBV7-8
TGTGCCAGCAGCTACATGAGACTTAATTCACCCCTCCACTTT
CASSYMRLNSPLHF
>TRBJ1-1|NA|many|TRBV3-1
TGTGCCAGCAGCCCCGTGCGAGGGTTTGAAGCTTTCTTT
CASSPVRGFEAFF
>TRBJ1-5|NA|NA|TRBV19
TGTGCCAGTAGTTTAACAGGGTGGAGCAATCAGCCCCAGCATTTT
CASSLTGWSNQPQHF
>TRBJ2-5|NA|many|TRBV18
TGTGCCAGCTCACCAAGCACAGAAGAGACCCAGTACTTC
CASSPSTEETQYF
>TRBJ2-1|TRBD2|NA|TRBV7-2
TGTGCCAGCAGCCGACTAGCGGGACGCGATGAGCAGTTCTTC
CASSRLAGRDEQFF
>TRBJ2-3|TRBD2|NA|TRBV5-1
TGCGCCAGCAGCCCCCTACTAGCGGGAAACGCAGATACGCAGTATTTT
CASSPLLAGNADTQYF
>TRBJ2-1|TRBD2|NA|TRBV28
TGTGCCAGCACTACCCGGCTAGCGGGAGCCCGGGGTGAGCAGTTCTTC
CASTTRLAGARGEQFF
>TRBJ2-7|TRBD2|many|TRBV10-3
TGTGCCACCCAGGCTAGCGGGGGGCAGGATTCCTACGAGCAGTACTTC
CATQASGGQDSYEQYF
>TRBJ1-1|NA|many|TRBV18
TGTGCCAGCTCACCACCGGGACGGCAGAACACTGAAGCTTTCTTT
CASSPPGRQNTEAFF
>TRBJ1-6|NA|NA|TRBV12-3/TRBV12-4
TGTGCCAGCAGCCCCGGGGCGACGTATAATTCACCCCTCCACTTT
CASSPGATYNSPLHF